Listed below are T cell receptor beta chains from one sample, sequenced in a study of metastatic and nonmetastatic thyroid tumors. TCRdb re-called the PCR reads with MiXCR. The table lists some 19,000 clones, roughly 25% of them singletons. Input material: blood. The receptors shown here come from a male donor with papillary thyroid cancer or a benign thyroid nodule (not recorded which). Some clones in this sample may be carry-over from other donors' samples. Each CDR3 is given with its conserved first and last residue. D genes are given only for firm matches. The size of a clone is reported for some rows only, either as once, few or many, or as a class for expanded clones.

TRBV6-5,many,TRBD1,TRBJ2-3,TGTGCCAGCAGTACAGGGACAGGGGGAGAATGGATCACAGATACGCAGTATTTT,CASSTGTGGEWITDTQYF
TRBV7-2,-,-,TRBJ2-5,TGTGCCAGCAGCTTAGTCGGATCTCAGTACTTC,CASSLVGSQYF
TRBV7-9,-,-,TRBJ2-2,TGTGCCAGCAGCCTAAATCCGAACACCGGGGAGCTGTTTTTT,CASSLNPNTGELFF
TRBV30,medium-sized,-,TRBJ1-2,TGTGCCTGGACAACGGACAAGGGGGGCTACACCTTC,CAWTTDKGGYTF
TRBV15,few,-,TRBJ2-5,TGTGCCACCAGCAGAGGCGGTGAAGAGACCCAGTACTTC,CATSRGGEETQYF
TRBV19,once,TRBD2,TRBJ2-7,TGTGCCAGTTCCCAGAGTTGGGGTAGTAGCGGGGACTCCTACGAGCAGTACTTC,CASSQSWGSSGDSYEQYF
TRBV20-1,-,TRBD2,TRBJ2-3,TGCAGTGCTAGAGATCACTCTAGCGGATTCACAGATACGCAGTATTTT,CSARDHSSGFTDTQYF
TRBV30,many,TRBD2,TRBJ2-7,TGTGCCTGGAGTGAACCTCTCAGGACTAGCGGGGGCGAGCAGTACTTC,CAWSEPLRTSGGEQYF
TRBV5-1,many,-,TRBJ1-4,TGCGCCAGCAGCTTTGGTGAGGGAACAGGGAAACTGTTTTTT,CASSFGEGTGKLFF
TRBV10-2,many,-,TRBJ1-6,TGCGCCAGCAGTGACGGGCTAGAGTTTCATAATTCACCCCTCCACTTT,CASSDGLEFHNSPLHF
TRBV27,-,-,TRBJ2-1,TGTGCCAGCAGTCCCCTGTCCACGGGGTCCAATGAGCAGTTCTTC,CASSPLSTGSNEQFF
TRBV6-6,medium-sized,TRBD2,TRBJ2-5,TGTGCCAGCAGTTATCCCGAGACTAGCGGGAGGTCAAATCAGTGGGAGACCCAGTACTTC,CASSYPETSGRSNQWETQYF
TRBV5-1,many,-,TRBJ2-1,TGCGCCAGCAGCTTGGAGGGGTATGAGCAGTTCTTC,CASSLEGYEQFF
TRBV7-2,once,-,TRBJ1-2,TGTGCCAGCAGCACCAGGGGAGGCGGCTATGGCTACACCTTC,CASSTRGGGYGYTF
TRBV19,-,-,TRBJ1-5,TGTGCCAGTCACGGCGGGATGGTGGATAGCAATCAGCCCCAGCATTTT,CASHGGMVDSNQPQHF
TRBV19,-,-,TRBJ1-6,TGTGCCAGTAGTATAGATGTGAGTTACCTACGTTCACCCCTCCACTTT,CASSIDVSYLRSPLHF
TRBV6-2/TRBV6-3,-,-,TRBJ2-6,TGTGCCAGCAGTTACAACTCTGGGGCCAACGTCCTGACTTTC,CASSYNSGANVLTF
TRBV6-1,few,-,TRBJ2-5,TGTGCCAGCAGTGGATCAGGGGCGGGGGAAGAGACCCAGTACTTC,CASSGSGAGEETQYF